This T cell receptor (beta chain) was documented in a study of PD-L1 blockade in urothelial cancer. Across the whole study: Atezolizumab (1,200 mg intravenously every 3 weeks) began at some point between 2014 and 2016 for patients.

Time point meaning: peripheral blood 6 weeks after treatment start. Clones were sequenced by immunoSEQ multiplex PCR, and TCRdb holds only the in-frame ones, with some missing. This repertoire shows 90,000 to 130,000 clones, 91% found once; its top ten account for less than 4.5%. The CDR3 runs to 13 residues. Germline CDR1 reads LNHDA; CDR2 reads SQIVND (reference sequence). V trimming: 8 bases; J trimming: 6 bases; junction bases outside the gene matches: 9. The sequencing here drew on PBMCs, taken around atezolizumab (anti-PD-L1) treatment. J is TRBJ2-7 and V is TRBV19; TRBD1 aligns across 8 bases. This receptor was identified in a man aged 55 to 69 with urothelial cancer. The chain's CDR3 is CASSTDRVSEQYF. The CDR3, as DNA: TGTGCCAGTTCTACGGACAGGGTTTCCGAGCAGTACTTC.